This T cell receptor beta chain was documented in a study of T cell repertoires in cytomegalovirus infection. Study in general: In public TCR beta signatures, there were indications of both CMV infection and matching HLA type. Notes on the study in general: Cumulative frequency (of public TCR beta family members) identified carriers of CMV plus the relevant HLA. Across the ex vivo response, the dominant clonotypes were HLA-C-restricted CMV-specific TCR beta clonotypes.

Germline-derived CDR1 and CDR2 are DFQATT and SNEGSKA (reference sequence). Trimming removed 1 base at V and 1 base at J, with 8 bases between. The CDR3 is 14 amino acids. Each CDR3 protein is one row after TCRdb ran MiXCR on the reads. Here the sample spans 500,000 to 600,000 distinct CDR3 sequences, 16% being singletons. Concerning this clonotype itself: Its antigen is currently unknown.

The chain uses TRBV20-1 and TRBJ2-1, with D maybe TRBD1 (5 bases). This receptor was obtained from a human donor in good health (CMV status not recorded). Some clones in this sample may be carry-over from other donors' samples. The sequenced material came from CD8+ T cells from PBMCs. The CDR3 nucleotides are TGCAGTGCTAGAGGTGACAGATCCTACAATGAGCAGTTCTTC. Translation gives CSARGDRSYNEQFF.